This entry lists 18 T cell receptor beta chains sequenced from one sample in a study of T cell changes during pregnancy in multiple sclerosis. The table came from immunoSEQ multiplex PCR; TCRdb's copy has only in-frame clones and leaves some out. The profile covers tens of thousands of clones, with 91% appearing a single time and roughly 1.2% taken by the ten largest. The starting material was peripheral blood, obtained after pregnancy. The receptors come from a female donor in good health, enrolled as a control in a pregnancy study.

This clone turned up a few times. This sequence joins TRBV5-6 and TRBJ1-1; 10 bases line up with TRBD1. This CDR3 contains 16 residues. Germline assignment: CDR1 SGHDT and CDR2 YYEEEE. V shed 0 bases, J shed 4 bases, and the junction held 6 bases outside the gene matches. The CDR3 loop reads CASSLGTGGWTTEAFF. The CDR3 nucleotides read TGTGCCAGCAGCTTGGGGACAGGGGGATGGACCACTGAAGCTTTCTTT.

The chain links TRBV2 to TRBJ2-7, with a possible D match to TRBD1 (6 bases). Germline assignment: CDR1 SNHLY and CDR2 FYNNEI. V was clipped by 8 bases and J by 5 bases, with 25 bases between them. This CDR3 spans 16 amino acids. The CDR3 sequence is CASRSSSGTNHDEQYF. The CDR3, as DNA: TGTGCCAGCCGTTCGAGCTCCGGGACAAATCATGACGAGCAGTACTTC.

This chain links TRBV2 with TRBJ1-5, with 7 bases matching TRBD1. This CDR3 has 14 residues. CDR1 is SNHLY and CDR2 is FYNNEI in the germline V gene. V was pared by 6 bases and J by 3 bases, with 5 bases of the junction left unmatched. The CDR3 here is CASSAQGYNQPQHF. CDR3 sequence (DNA): TGTGCCAGCAGCGCACAGGGGTACAATCAGCCCCAGCATTTT.

This chain uses TRBV25-1 with TRBJ1-2; 8 bases agree with TRBD1. J was trimmed by 8 bases and V by 1 base; bases with no gene match: 6. This CDR3 has 14 residues. Germline V gives CDR1 MGHDK, CDR2 SYGVNS. This chain's CDR3 is CASSESGQGSGYTF. The CDR3 nucleotides read TGTGCCAGCAGTGAATCAGGACAGGGAAGCGGCTACACCTTC.

The chain has TRBV11-2 and TRBJ2-1; 10 nucleotides match TRBD2. CDR1 is SGHAT and CDR2 is FQNNGV in the germline V gene. The CDR3 spans 17 residues. Trimming took 6 bases from V and 2 from J; bases not matched to a gene: 10. CDR3 nucleotide sequence: TGTGCCAGCAGGGGGCCGGGACTAGCGTATGCCTACAATGAGCAGTTCTTC. Residues: CASRGPGLAYAYNEQFF.

This chain uses TRBV7-9 with TRBJ1-2, with a weak D call TRBD1 (5 bases). Germline V lookup: CDR1 SEHNR, CDR2 FQNEAQ (reference sequence). V shed 6 bases and J shed 7 bases, with 12 bases lying between them. The CDR3 spans 12 residues. CDR3 amino acids: CASRPTAGGYTF. For the CDR3, the DNA is TGTGCCAGCAGACCGACAGCGGGTGGCTACACCTTC.

V gene TRBV4-3 combines with J gene TRBJ1-2; no clear D. V lost 1 base and J lost 8, with 11 bases in between. The CDR3 covers 13 residues. Germline CDR1 and CDR2: LGHNA and YSLEER. CDR3 loop: CASSQGSTVGYTF. The CDR3 DNA reads TGCGCCAGCAGCCAAGGAAGTACAGTCGGCTACACCTTC.

The rearrangement joins TRBV9 to TRBJ2-2; D is possibly TRBD1 (6 bases). The germline gives CDR1 SGDLS, CDR2 YYNGEE. V lost 4 bases to trimming and J lost 5 bases, with 15 bases between them. CDR3 length: 15 amino acids. DNA for the CDR3: TGTGCCAGCAGCCCTAGGACCACAGGGACCGGGGAGCTGTTTTTT. This translates into CASSPRTTGTGELFF. Combining the CDR3 with reference TRBV9 and TRBJ2-2 gives the whole variable domain DSGVTQTPKHLITATGQRVTLRCSPRSGDLSVYWYQQSLDQGLQFLIQYYNGEERAKGNILERFSAQQFPDLHSELNLSSLELGDSALYFCASSPRTTGTGELFFGEGSRLTVL.

This chain connects TRBV11-3 to TRBJ2-7; D is perhaps TRBD2 (7 bases). V lost 3 bases, J lost 3 bases, and 9 bases lay in between. This CDR3 has 13 amino acids. CDR1 SGHNT and CDR2 YENEEA come from the germline V gene. The CDR3 nucleotides read TGTGCCAGCAGCTTGGGGGGGCTCTACGAGCAGTACTTC. It translates to CASSLGGLYEQYF.

This rearrangement joins TRBV27 to TRBJ2-7; 8 bases agree with TRBD1. This CDR3 spans 15 amino acids. The germline V gene encodes CDR1 MNHEY and CDR2 SMNVEV (reference sequence). V lost 5 bases to trimming and J lost 4 bases; unmatched junction nucleotides: 10. In nucleotides, the CDR3 is TGTGCCAGCAGTCCCCAGGACAGGGCGGGTTACGAGCAGTACTTC. Translated, it gives CASSPQDRAGYEQYF.

This clone came up once. The chain joins TRBV5-1 to TRBJ2-3, with TRBD2 matching over 7 bases. Germline CDR1 SGHRS, CDR2 YFSETQ. V shed 0 bases, J shed 2 bases, and the junction held 6 bases outside the gene matches. The CDR3 is 16 amino acids. CDR3 nucleotide sequence: TGCGCCAGCAGCTTGGCCGGAGCGGGGACCACAGATACGCAGTATTTT. Translation gives CASSLAGAGTTDTQYF.

The chain joins TRBV7-2 to TRBJ1-5, with 7 bases fitting TRBD1. Unmatched junction bases numbered 10, after V lost 4 bases and J lost 4 bases. The germline gives CDR1 SGHTA, CDR2 FQGNSA. The CDR3 length is 16 residues. DNA for the CDR3: TGTGCCAGCAGCTCGACAGGCTACAGGGGTAATCAGCCCCAGCATTTT. Encoded protein: CASSSTGYRGNQPQHF.

This chain joins TRBV7-2 and TRBJ1-3; 7 nucleotides match TRBD1. The V gene end was trimmed by 5 bases and the J gene end by 0 bases; junction bases not matched to a gene: 4. CDR3 length equals 15 residues. Germline lookup yields CDR1 SGHTA and CDR2 FQGNSA. The DNA for the CDR3 is TGTGCCAGCAGCCCACAGGGGTCCTCTGGAAACACCATATATTTT. It encodes CASSPQGSSGNTIYF.

The V gene is TRBV25-1, the J gene TRBJ2-7; 10 bases are a match to TRBD2. Trimming at V came to 8 bases and at J to 5 bases, leaving 9 bases not matched to a gene. This CDR3 is 14 amino acids long. The germline CDR1 and CDR2 sequences are MGHDK and SYGVNS. The CDR3: CASQKAGGPHEQYF. CDR3 coding DNA: TGTGCCAGCCAGAAAGCGGGAGGGCCACACGAGCAGTACTTC.

The table lists this clone with a count of one. This chain links TRBV7-2 with TRBJ2-5; TRBD2 agrees at 8 bases. CDR1 SGHTA and CDR2 FQGNSA come from the germline V gene. The CDR3 sequence is 15 residues long. V was clipped by 5 bases and J by 6 bases; unmatched bases: 11. As DNA, the CDR3 is TGTGCCAGCAGCGTCGACCGGGGGGGCCAGAAGACCCAGTACTTC. Translating gives CASSVDRGGQKTQYF.

The chain uses TRBV18 and TRBJ1-6; D uncertain. CDR3 size: 15 residues. CDR1 is KGHSH, CDR2 LQKENI, per germline. Trimming shortened V by 3 bases and J by 5 bases, and 11 bases separated the two germline ends. CDR3 nucleotide sequence: TGTGCCAGCTCACCTTCATTGCAGAATAATTCACCCCTCCACTTT. This encodes CASSPSLQNNSPLHF.

The chain couples TRBV19 to TRBJ2-1, with TRBD1 matching 8 bases. J lost 0 bases, V lost 7 bases, and 11 bases had no gene match. Germline assignment: CDR1 LNHDA and CDR2 SQIVND (reference sequence). This CDR3 is 17 amino acids long. CDR3 protein: CASNDRGYASSYNEQFF. CDR3 bases: TGTGCCAGTAATGACAGGGGCTATGCTAGCTCCTACAATGAGCAGTTCTTC. The full variable domain, completed using reference TRBV19 and TRBJ2-1, is DGGITQSPKYLFRKEGQNVTLSCEQNLNHDAMYWYRQDPGQGLRLIYYSQIVNDFQKGDIAEGYSVSREKKESFPLTVTSAQKNPTAFYLCASNDRGYASSYNEQFFGPGTRLTVL.

The chain combines TRBV19 with TRBJ2-7; 10 bases match TRBD1. The V gene's germline CDR1 is LNHDA and CDR2 SQIVND (reference sequence). The length of the CDR3 is 15 residues. V was clipped by 5 bases and J by 2 bases; unmatched bases: 6. CDR3 sequence: CASSARDRGPYEQYF. The CDR3 DNA is TGTGCCAGTAGTGCCCGGGACAGGGGCCCCTACGAGCAGTACTTC.